This T cell receptor (beta chain) comes out of a study of T cells in Graves' hyperthyroidism and ophthalmopathy. Whole-study context: Peripheral blood was obtained at initial diagnosis, preceding any treatment. Study results and caveats: Model predictions of ophthalmopathy came a median around 6.5 months before onset. In the blood, most expanded thyroid clonotypes above 0.001 appeared as well.

RNA transcripts gave rise to amplified TCR beta CDR3 regions. HTBI primers were used for first-round RT-PCR of the TCR CDR3. Each CDR3 protein is one row after TCRdb ran MiXCR on the multiplex PCR reads. Of 500,000 or so distinct CDR3 sequences in the sample, more than 15% were seen once. This clonotype was picked up many times. The antigen is unknown. Subjects with ophthalmopathy showed a Clinical Activity Score no lower than 3, a NOSPECS grade no lower than 4, and a duration shorter than 3 months. The V end was cut by 4 bases, the J end by 0 bases, with 12 bases between. Germline V lookup: CDR1 MNHEY, CDR2 SMNVEV (reference sequence). The CDR3 spans 15 residues.

This rearrangement joins TRBV27 to TRBJ1-1; perhaps TRBD1 as D (5 bases). The receptor was isolated from a young woman with Graves' ophthalmopathy. Sequencing was carried out using blood. Written as DNA, the CDR3 is TGTGCCAGCAGTTCACACAGGACCCTGAACACTGAAGCTTTCTTT. Translated: CASSSHRTLNTEAFF.